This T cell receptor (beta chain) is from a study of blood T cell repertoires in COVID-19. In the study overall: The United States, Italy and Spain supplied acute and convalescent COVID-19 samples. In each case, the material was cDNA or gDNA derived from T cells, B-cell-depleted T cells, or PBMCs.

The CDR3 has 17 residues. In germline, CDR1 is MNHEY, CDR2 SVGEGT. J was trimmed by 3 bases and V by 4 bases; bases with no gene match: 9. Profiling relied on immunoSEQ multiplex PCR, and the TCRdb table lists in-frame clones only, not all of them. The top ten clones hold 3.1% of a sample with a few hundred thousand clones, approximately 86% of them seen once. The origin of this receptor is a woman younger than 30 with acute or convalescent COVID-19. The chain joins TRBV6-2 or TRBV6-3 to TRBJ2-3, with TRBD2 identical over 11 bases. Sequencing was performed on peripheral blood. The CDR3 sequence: CASSSLAGGGWTDTQYF. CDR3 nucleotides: TGTGCCAGCAGTTCCCTAGCGGGAGGTGGGTGGACAGATACGCAGTATTTT.